The clone carrying this T cell receptor beta chain was seen a handful of times. Germline lookup yields CDR1 SGHRS and CDR2 YFSETQ. The CDR3 has 16 amino acids. The V and J ends lost 0 bases and 0 bases respectively, with 12 bases between them. From the 5' RACE reads, TCRdb called clonotypes with MiXCR, one entry per CDR3 protein. In the table there are 400,000 to 500,000 distinct CDR3 sequences, 15% to 25% of which are singletons. This sample stems from a study of T-cell memory formation after mild COVID-19. This receptor was identified in an adult woman who had mild COVID-19 (a few samples of this study predate the infection). Cell type and time point are not known. Sequencing was performed on PBMCs or a T cell subset sorted from them (not recorded which). The chain couples TRBV5-1 to TRBJ1-1; D gene ambiguous. The CDR3 sequence: CASSLASLGMNTEAFF. The CDR3 coding sequence is TGCGCCAGCAGCTTGGCCTCTCTGGGGATGAACACTGAAGCTTTCTTT.